This passage covers 8 T cell receptor beta chains from one sample sequenced in a study of shared clonotypes between healthy human individuals. The repertoire was sequenced with immunoSEQ multiplex PCR; TCRdb's copy has only in-frame clones and lacks some. The repertoire holds 1 million to 1.2 million clones, with roughly 77% as singletons. The sequencing sample was made of memory CD4+ T cells from PBMCs. The subset is: CD45RA-negative fraction. These receptors came from a man in his late teens or twenties in good health. Some clones in this sample may be carry-over from other donors' samples.

The rearrangement uses TRBV7-7 and TRBJ2-2, with D maybe TRBD1 (5 bases). The CDR3 is 15 residues long. Looked up from germline, CDR1 is SSHAT and CDR2 is FNYEAQ (reference sequence). Trimming left V 5 bases short and J 7 bases short, with 17 bases between. This CDR3 is CASSPRPGYGGELFF. Here the CDR3 DNA reads TGTGCCAGCAGCCCCCGACCAGGGTACGGCGGGGAGCTGTTTTTT.

CDR3 in amino acids: CASSLSWGRIPETQYF. In DNA, the CDR3 is TGTGCCAGCAGCTTGTCCTGGGGGCGCATTCCGGAGACCCAGTACTTC. V and J are TRBV5-6 and TRBJ2-5; the D gene is possibly TRBD1 (6 bases). This CDR3 spans 16 amino acids. With 1 base removed from V and 5 bases from J, the gap between germline ends came to 18 bases. Germline lookup yields CDR1 SGHDT and CDR2 YYEEEE.

The chain links TRBV7-8 to TRBJ2-1; possibly TRBD2 for D (5 bases). CDR1 is SGHVS and CDR2 is FQNEAQ in the germline V gene. This CDR3 spans 15 amino acids. Trimming took off 5 bases at V and 2 bases at J, with 13 bases between the two ends. The CDR3, as DNA: TGTGCCAGCAGCCCAGAGGCGGGTGCCTACAATGAGCAGTTCTTC. Translated: CASSPEAGAYNEQFF. The full variable domain, in which reference TRBV7-8 and TRBJ2-1 provide the parts outside the CDR3, is GAGVSQSPRYKVAKRGQDVALRCDPISGHVSLFWYQQALGQGPEFLTYFQNEAQLDKSGLPSDRFFAERPEGSVSTLKIQRTQQEDSAVYLCASSPEAGAYNEQFFGPGTRLTVL.

The CDR3 spells CASSLTPAQDTQYF. DNA for the CDR3: TGCGCCAGCAGCCTGACTCCCGCTCAAGATACGCAGTATTTT. The V call is TRBV5-1, the J call TRBJ2-3; D gene ambiguous. V was pared by 4 bases and J by 5 bases, with 14 bases between. This CDR3 comprises 14 residues. Germline CDR1 SGHRS, CDR2 YFSETQ.

The rearrangement joins TRBV25-1 to TRBJ1-1; D is perhaps TRBD1 (6 bases). Trimming took off 4 bases at V and 0 bases at J, with 12 bases between the two ends. This CDR3 has 15 amino acids. Germline CDR1 MGHDK, CDR2 SYGVNS. CDR3 in amino acids: CASSAEGQMNTEAFF. The CDR3 DNA reads TGTGCCAGCAGTGCCGAAGGACAGATGAACACTGAAGCTTTCTTT.

The chain links TRBV5-8 to TRBJ2-5; 7 nucleotides align to TRBD1. The V gene end was trimmed by 3 bases and the J gene end by 7 bases; junction bases not matched to a gene: 6. Germline CDR1 reads SGHTS; CDR2 reads YDEGEE. CDR3 length equals 13 residues. The CDR3 reads CASSSTGARTQYF. CDR3 DNA: TGTGCCAGCAGCTCTACAGGGGCGAGGACCCAGTACTTC. Combining the CDR3 with reference TRBV5-8 and TRBJ2-5 gives the whole variable domain EAGVTQSPTHLIKTRGQQATLRCSPISGHTSVYWYQQALGLGLQFLLWYDEGEERNRGNFPPRFSGRQFPNYSSELNVNALELEDSALYLCASSSTGARTQYFGPGTRLLVL.

The V gene is TRBV28, the J gene TRBJ2-7; TRBD2 aligns across 8 bases. Germline CDR1 is MDHEN and CDR2 is SYDVKM. V lost 7 bases, J lost 1 base, and 6 bases stayed unmatched. The CDR3 is 14 residues long. CDR3 protein: CASISAGASYEQYF. In nucleotides, the CDR3 is TGTGCCAGCATATCAGCGGGAGCGTCCTACGAGCAGTACTTC. Using reference TRBV28 and TRBJ2-7 for the parts outside the CDR3, the full variable domain is DVKVTQSSRYLVKRTGEKVFLECVQDMDHENMFWYRQDPGLGLRLIYFSYDVKMKEKGDIPEGYSVSREKKERFSLILESASTNQTSMYLCASISAGASYEQYFGPGTRLTVT.

For this clone: The same CDR3 also results from other DNA sequences found in this sample. The chain uses TRBV6-1 and TRBJ2-7; D is possibly TRBD1 (5 bases). The V gene's germline CDR1 is MNHNS and CDR2 SASEGT. The ends were cut back, 6 bases at V and 0 bases at J, with 12 bases in the middle. The CDR3 consists of 14 residues. For the CDR3, the DNA is TGTGCCAGCAGCGAGCAGGGAACCTCCTACGAGCAGTACTTC. Protein product: CASSEQGTSYEQYF.